This T cell receptor (beta chain) was obtained from a study of blood T cell repertoires in COVID-19. CDR3 size: 17 residues. Germline values: CDR1 PRHDT, CDR2 FYEKMQ (reference sequence). V dropped 0 bases and J dropped 2; count of bases not matched to a gene: 6. Data came from immunoSEQ multiplex PCR; TCRdb stores just in-frame clones and leaves some out. Of hundreds of thousands of clones detected, over 75% appear once; the ten largest clones hold around 0.92%. Only one count was recorded for this clone. Sequenced: PBMCs or T cells enriched from blood (not recorded which). The clonotype was recovered from a woman under 40 who had recovered from COVID-19. The chain links TRBV13 to TRBJ2-7, with 11 nucleotides matching TRBD2. The CDR3, as DNA: TGTGCCAGCAGCTTAGGTAGCGGGAGGGCCTTTGCCTACGAGCAGTACTTC. Residues: CASSLGSGRAFAYEQYF.